This T cell receptor (beta chain) stems from a study of CD8+CD57+ T cells in acquired aplastic anemia. Study summary: Mean yield of DNA from sorted CD4+ and CD8+ cells was around 3 ug.

Trimming took 5 bases from V and 3 from J; bases not matched to a gene: 6. CDR1 is SEHNR, CDR2 FQNEAQ, per germline (reference sequence). The length of the CDR3 is 15 residues. This clonotype was observed at least ten times. No antigen is known for it. Those patients picked for sequencing had displayed CD8+CD57+ cell expansion on flow cytometry. The study profiled TCR beta VDJ and CDR3 using genomic DNA as template. TCRdb fed the reads into MiXCR, producing one record per CDR3 protein. Here the sample spans about 150,000 distinct CDR3 sequences, approximately 52% being singletons. The study, taken as a whole, reports: Overlapping CD8+ CDR3 repertoires of patients and controls contained some 30 shared sequences. With respect to CD8+ Simpson's diversity, patients and controls did not differ significantly.

This sequence joins TRBV7-9 and TRBJ2-1; 8 bases match TRBD2. The receptor was derived from a human donor with aplastic anemia. Sequencing input: sorted CD4+, CD8+, or CD8+CD57+ T cells (not recorded which) from PBMCs. The CDR3 DNA follows: TGTGCCAGCAGCCCCGGGGGGGCGGTCTACAATGAGCAGTTCTTC. As protein: CASSPGGAVYNEQFF.